This TCR beta chain emerged from a study of T cell responses to AZD1222 COVID-19 vaccine (dated by TCRdb to the early 2020s). A note on the overall study: TCR sequencing covered 230 or so trial participants: 207 given two doses of AZD1222 and around 25 given two doses of MenACWY control vaccine. Trial participants were enrolled by age into 18-55, 56-69 and 70-plus year subgroups, with about 150, 28 and 57 TCR-sequenced participants respectively.

The CDR3 spans 12 residues, from the cysteine through the phenylalanine. Of all the DNA, just the CDR3 is kept, 36 bases in frame from base 1. In the germline V gene, CDR1 corresponds to MNHEY and CDR2 to SVGAGI. The V end loses 6 bases and the J end loses 9 bases, and a stretch of 12 bases separates them. Explained via the paper, the time point label denotes: sample from adult after SARS-CoV-2 infection, after symptom onset. A couple of convalescent COVID-19 patients, sampled after symptom onset from adults with prior SARS-CoV-2 infection, were also TCR-sequenced for comparison. The CDR3 regions of human TCRbeta chains were analyzed by immunosequencing. The published analysis was carried out like this. TCRs in the repertoires were compared against a reference library of SARS-CoV-2-specific TCRs that had been generated with the MIRA antigen-specificity platform. Breadth was defined as the fraction of unique TCRs that were SARS-CoV-2-associated, and depth was defined as the fraction of total T cells that were SARS-CoV-2-associated. Using the MIRA data, each spike-specific TCR was assigned both to the spike region to which the TCR was reactive and to a CD4 or CD8 class. Log10-transformed breadth and depth values were compared by one-way ANOVA with Sidak's multiple comparisons tests. TCRdb mirrors the immuneACCESS table, restricted to in-frame sequences. Some clones are absent from its copies; in checked studies, under half trace to an unresolved V gene, and the reason for the others is unknown. The DNA was the basis for D and trimming; V, J and clone size are from that table. Counted in this sample were 150,000 to 180,000 clones; approximately 91% of them appeared once. Jointly, the top ten make up just under 7% of the sample.

Points on this clone: There is no known antigen for this receptor. No qualities accompany the bases; no much larger clone lies one base away.

Results the study describes overall, beyond this receptor: Conclusions about previously exposed vaccinees are limited, since just six AZD1222 recipients were seropositive for SARS-CoV-2 at baseline. No day 14 peak-response samples were available, so repertoires were characterized only after the peak T cell response. Reportedly, almost half of the unique spike-specific TCRs recognized epitopes lying outside the regions that are mutated in the B.1.351 and B.1.1.7 variants. Participants were mostly white British, with more females than males. The authors suggested clonal diversity may have been underestimated. The whole spike protein was spanned by vaccine-associated CD4 TCRs, and dominant responses were seen in regions 160-218 and 743-854. After two AZD1222 doses, both the breadth and the depth of spike-specific TCRs were significantly higher than at day 0 and than in MenACWY recipients. The 56-69-year group was small, and its depth increase did not reach significance, likely because of low power.

Sequences were derived from peripheral blood, sampled after recovery from COVID-19. The source of this sequence is an adult who had recovered from COVID-19. The V and J segments used are TRBV6-5 and TRBJ2-1, with the D gene uncertain. The CDR3 region: CASRDLGSEQFF. The DNA sequence is given as TGTGCCAGCAGAGACTTAGGTAGTGAGCAGTTCTTC.